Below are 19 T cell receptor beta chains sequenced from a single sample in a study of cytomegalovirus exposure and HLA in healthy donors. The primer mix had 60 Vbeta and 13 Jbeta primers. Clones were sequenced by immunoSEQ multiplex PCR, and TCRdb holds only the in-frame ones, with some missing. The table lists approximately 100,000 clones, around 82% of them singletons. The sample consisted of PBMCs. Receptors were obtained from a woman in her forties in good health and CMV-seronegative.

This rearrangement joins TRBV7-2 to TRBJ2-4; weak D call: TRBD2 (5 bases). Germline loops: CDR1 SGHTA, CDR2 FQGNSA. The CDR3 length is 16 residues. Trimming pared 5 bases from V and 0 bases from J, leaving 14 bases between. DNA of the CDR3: TGTGCCAGCAGCATCCAGCGGTCACTAGCCAAAAACATTCAGTACTTC. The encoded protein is CASSIQRSLAKNIQYF. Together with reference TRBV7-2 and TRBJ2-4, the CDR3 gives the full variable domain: GAGVSQSPSNKVTEKGKDVELRCDPISGHTALYWYRQSLGQGLEFLIYFQGNSAPDKSGLPSDRFSAERTGGSVSTLTIQRTQQEDSAVYLCASSIQRSLAKNIQYFGAGTRLSVL.

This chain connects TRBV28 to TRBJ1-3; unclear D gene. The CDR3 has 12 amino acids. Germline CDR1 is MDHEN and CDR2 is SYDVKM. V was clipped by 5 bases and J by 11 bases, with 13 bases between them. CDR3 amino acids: CASSIPGSAIYF. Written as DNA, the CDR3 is TGTGCCAGCAGTATACCCGGGTCCGCCATATATTTT.

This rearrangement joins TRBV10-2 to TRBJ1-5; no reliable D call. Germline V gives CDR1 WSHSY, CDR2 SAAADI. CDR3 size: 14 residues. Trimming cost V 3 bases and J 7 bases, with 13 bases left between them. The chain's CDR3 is CASSDAPGGQPQHF. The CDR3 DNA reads TGCGCCAGCAGTGATGCACCCGGCGGGCAGCCCCAGCATTTT.

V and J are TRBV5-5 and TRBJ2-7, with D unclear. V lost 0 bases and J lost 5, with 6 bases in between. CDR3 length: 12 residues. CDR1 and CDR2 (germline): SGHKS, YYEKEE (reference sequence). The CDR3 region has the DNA TGTGCCAGCAGCTTGGAATACAACGAGCAGTACTTC. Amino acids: CASSLEYNEQYF.

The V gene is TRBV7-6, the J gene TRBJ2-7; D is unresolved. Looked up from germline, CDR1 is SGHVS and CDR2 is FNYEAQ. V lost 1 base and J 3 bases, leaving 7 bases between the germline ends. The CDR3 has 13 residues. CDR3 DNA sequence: TGTGCCAGCAGCTTAGGGCGGCTCTACGAGCAGTACTTC. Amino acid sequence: CASSLGRLYEQYF.

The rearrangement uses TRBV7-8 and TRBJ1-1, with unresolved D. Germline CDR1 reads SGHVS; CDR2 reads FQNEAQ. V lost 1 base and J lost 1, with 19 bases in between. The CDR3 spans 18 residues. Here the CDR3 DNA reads TGTGCCAGCAGCTTAGTTATCTCCCTGGCAGGTCGGAACACTGAAGCTTTCTTT. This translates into CASSLVISLAGRNTEAFF. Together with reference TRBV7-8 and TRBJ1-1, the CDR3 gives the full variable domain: GAGVSQSPRYKVAKRGQDVALRCDPISGHVSLFWYQQALGQGPEFLTYFQNEAQLDKSGLPSDRFFAERPEGSVSTLKIQRTQQEDSAVYLCASSLVISLAGRNTEAFFGQGTRLTVV.

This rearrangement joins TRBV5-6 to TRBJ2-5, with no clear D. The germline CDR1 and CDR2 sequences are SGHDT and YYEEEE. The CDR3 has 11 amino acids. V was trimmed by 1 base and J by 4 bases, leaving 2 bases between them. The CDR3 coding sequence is TGTGCCAGCAGCTTGCGAGAGACCCAGTACTTC. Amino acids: CASSLRETQYF. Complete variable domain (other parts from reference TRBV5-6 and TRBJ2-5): DAGVTQSPTHLIKTRGQQVTLRCSPKSGHDTVSWYQQALGQGPQFIFQYYEEEERQRGNFPDRFSGHQFPNYSSELNVNALLLGDSALYLCASSLRETQYFGPGTRLLVL.

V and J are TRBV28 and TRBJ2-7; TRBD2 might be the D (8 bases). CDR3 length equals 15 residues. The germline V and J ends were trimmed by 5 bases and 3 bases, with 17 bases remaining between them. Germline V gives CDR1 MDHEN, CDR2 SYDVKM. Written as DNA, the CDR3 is TGTGCCAGCAGTGCGATAGCGGGACAGTTCTACGAGCAGTACTTC. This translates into CASSAIAGQFYEQYF.

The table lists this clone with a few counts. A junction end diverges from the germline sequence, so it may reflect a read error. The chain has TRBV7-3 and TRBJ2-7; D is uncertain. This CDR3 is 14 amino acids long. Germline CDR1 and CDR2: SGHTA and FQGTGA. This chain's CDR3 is CASSTTPYSSEQYF. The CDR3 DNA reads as TGTGCCAGCAGCACCACGCCCTACTCCTCCGAGCAGTACTTC.

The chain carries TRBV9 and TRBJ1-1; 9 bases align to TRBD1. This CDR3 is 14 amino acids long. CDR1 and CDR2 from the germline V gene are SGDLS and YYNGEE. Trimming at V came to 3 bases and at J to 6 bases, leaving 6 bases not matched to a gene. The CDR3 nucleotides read TGTGCCAGCAGCGGCGGGACAGGGACGGCTGAAGCTTTCTTT. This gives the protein CASSGGTGTAEAFF.

In DNA, the CDR3 is TGTGCCAGCAGTCTAATTCAAGAGACCCAGTACTTC. Translation: CASSLIQETQYF. The gene calls are TRBV27 and TRBJ2-5, with D unclear. The V end lost 5 bases, the J end lost 2 bases, and 6 bases lay between the germline ends. This CDR3 comprises 12 residues. The germline V gene encodes CDR1 MNHEY and CDR2 SMNVEV (reference sequence).

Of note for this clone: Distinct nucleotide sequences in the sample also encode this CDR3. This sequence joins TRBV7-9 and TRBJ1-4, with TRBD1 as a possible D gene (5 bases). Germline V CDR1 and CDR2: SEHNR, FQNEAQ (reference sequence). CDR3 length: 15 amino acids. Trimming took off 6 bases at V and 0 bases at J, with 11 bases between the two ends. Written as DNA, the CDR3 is TGTGCCAGCAGTCCTATGGGGCCAACTAATGAAAAACTGTTTTTT. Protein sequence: CASSPMGPTNEKLFF.

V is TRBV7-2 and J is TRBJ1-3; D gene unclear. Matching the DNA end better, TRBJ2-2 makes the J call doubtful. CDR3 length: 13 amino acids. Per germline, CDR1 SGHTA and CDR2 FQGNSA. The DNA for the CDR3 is TGTGCCAGCAGCTCCCCCAACACCGGGGAGCTGTTTTTT. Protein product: CASSSPNTGELFF.

The CDR3 nucleotides are TGTGCCAGCTCCGGGGGGGGGCATGAGCAGTACTTC. Translating gives CASSGGGHEQYF. J is TRBJ2-7 and V is TRBV27; 8 positions match TRBD2. The CDR3 has 12 residues. The V and J ends lost 8 bases and 7 bases, in that order; junction bases with no gene match: 7. From germline, CDR1 is MNHEY and CDR2 SMNVEV (reference sequence).

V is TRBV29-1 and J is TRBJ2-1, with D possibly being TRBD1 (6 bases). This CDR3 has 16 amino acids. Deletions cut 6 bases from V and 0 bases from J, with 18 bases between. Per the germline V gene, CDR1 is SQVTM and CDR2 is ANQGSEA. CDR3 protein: CSVRLSGTSSYNEQFF. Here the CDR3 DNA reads TGCAGCGTACGACTCTCTGGGACAAGCTCCTACAATGAGCAGTTCTTC.

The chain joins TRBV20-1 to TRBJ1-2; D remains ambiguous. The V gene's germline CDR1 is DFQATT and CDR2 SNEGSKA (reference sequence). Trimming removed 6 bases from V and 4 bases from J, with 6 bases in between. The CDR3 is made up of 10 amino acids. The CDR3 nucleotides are TGCAGTGCCCAAGCCTATGGCTACACCTTC. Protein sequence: CSAQAYGYTF.

The CDR3 sequence: CASRTGGNSPLHF. The CDR3 region has the DNA TGCGCCAGCCGGACAGGCGGAAATTCACCCCTCCACTTT. This chain links TRBV4-3 with TRBJ1-6; 7 bases agree with TRBD1. Germline CDR1 LGHNA, CDR2 YSLEER. This CDR3 comprises 13 residues. With 8 bases clipped from V and 7 bases from J, the junction kept 5 bases outside the gene matches.

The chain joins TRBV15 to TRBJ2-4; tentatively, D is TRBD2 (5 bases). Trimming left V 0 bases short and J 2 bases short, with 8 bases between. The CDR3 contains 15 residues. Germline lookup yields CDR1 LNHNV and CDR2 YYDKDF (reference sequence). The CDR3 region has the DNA TGTGCCACCAGCAGAGAAGGGAGTTCCAAAAACATTCAGTACTTC. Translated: CATSREGSSKNIQYF.

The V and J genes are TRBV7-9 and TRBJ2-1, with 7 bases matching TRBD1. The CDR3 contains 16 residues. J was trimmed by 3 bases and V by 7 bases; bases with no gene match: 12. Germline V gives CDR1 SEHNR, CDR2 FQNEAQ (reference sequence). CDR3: CASTPTGQALYNEQFF. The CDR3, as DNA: TGTGCCAGCACCCCGACCGGACAGGCCCTCTACAATGAGCAGTTCTTC.